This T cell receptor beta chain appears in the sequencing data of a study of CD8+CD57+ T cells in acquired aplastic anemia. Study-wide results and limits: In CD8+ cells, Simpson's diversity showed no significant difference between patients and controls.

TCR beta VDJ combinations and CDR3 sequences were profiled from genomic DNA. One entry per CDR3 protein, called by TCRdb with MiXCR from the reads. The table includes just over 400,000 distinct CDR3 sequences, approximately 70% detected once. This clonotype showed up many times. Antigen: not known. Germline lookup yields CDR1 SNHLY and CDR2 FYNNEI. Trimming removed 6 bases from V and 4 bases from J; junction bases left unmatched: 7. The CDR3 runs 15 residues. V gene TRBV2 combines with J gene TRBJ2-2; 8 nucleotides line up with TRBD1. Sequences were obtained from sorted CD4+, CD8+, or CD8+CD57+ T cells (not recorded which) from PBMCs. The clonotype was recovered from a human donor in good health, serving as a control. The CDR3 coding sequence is TGTGCCAGCAGGGCAAACAGGGGGAGCACCGGGGAGCTGTTTTTT. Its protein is CASRANRGSTGELFF. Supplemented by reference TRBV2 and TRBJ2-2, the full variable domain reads EPEVTQTPSHQVTQMGQEVILRCVPISNHLYFYWYRQILGQKVEFLVSFYNNEISEKSEIFDDQFSVERPDGSNFTLKIRSTKLEDSAMYFCASRANRGSTGELFFGEGSRLTVL.